Each of the 5 T cell receptor beta chains below was sequenced from the same sample in a study of control samples from healthy donors and cancer patients. Method: immunoSEQ multiplex PCR; TCRdb's copy keeps in-frame clones and lacks some. The sample has some 140,000 clones, around nine tenths seen once. The sequencing input was PBMCs. These receptors were collected from a man aged 50 or older with head and neck cancer.

The J gene is TRBJ2-1, the V gene TRBV2; a weak D match, TRBD1 (6 bases). Trimming stripped 3 bases from V and 5 bases from J, with 8 bases between. Germline V gene lookup returns CDR1 SNHLY and CDR2 FYNNEI. CDR3 length equals 13 residues. CDR3 residues: CASSDRGHNEQFF. CDR3 coding DNA: TGTGCCAGCAGTGACAGGGGCCACAATGAGCAGTTCTTC.

J is TRBJ1-1 and V is TRBV4-2; 7 bases line up with TRBD1. The CDR3 contains 16 residues. Germline V gives CDR1 LGHNA, CDR2 YNFKEQ. V was clipped by 3 bases and J by 3 bases; unmatched bases: 10. This CDR3 is CASSQQVSQGDTEAFF. In DNA, the CDR3 is TGTGCCAGCAGCCAGCAGGTTAGCCAGGGGGACACTGAAGCTTTCTTT.

In this sample, this clone turned up once. The chain uses TRBV7-2 and TRBJ2-7, with TRBD2 identical over 14 bases. Per the germline V gene, CDR1 is SGHTA and CDR2 is FQGNSA. With 4 bases clipped from V and 6 bases from J, the junction kept 11 bases outside the gene matches. CDR3 length equals 17 residues. The CDR3 protein is CASSSWPTSGRASEQYF. CDR3 DNA: TGTGCCAGCAGCTCCTGGCCGACTAGCGGGAGGGCGAGCGAGCAGTACTTC. Looking up the rest from reference TRBV7-2 and TRBJ2-7 gives the full variable domain: GAGVSQSPSNKVTEKGKDVELRCDPISGHTALYWYRQSLGQGLEFLIYFQGNSAPDKSGLPSDRFSAERTGGSVSTLTIQRTQQEDSAVYLCASSSWPTSGRASEQYFGPGTRLTVT.

V gene TRBV7-2 combines with J gene TRBJ2-1; 7 bases fit TRBD2. The CDR3 sequence is 13 residues long. From germline, CDR1 is SGHTA and CDR2 FQGNSA. V gave up 6 bases and J gave up 9 bases; unmatched junction bases: 8. The chain's CDR3 is CASSSAPGGEQFF. The CDR3 bases are TGTGCCAGCAGTTCGGCCCCGGGAGGTGAGCAGTTCTTC. Full variable domain (rest looked up from reference TRBV7-2 and TRBJ2-1): GAGVSQSPSNKVTEKGKDVELRCDPISGHTALYWYRQSLGQGLEFLIYFQGNSAPDKSGLPSDRFSAERTGGSVSTLTIQRTQQEDSAVYLCASSSAPGGEQFFGPGTRLTVL.

This rearrangement joins TRBV21-1 to TRBJ2-1; TRBD1 reflects the table's D call only, with no check against the DNA. TRBV21-1 is an annotated pseudogene. The CDR3 sequence is 15 residues long. CDR3 loop: CASSQGLTPYNEQFF. CDR3 sequence (DNA): TGTGCCAGCTCTCAGGGGCTAACCCCCTACAATGAGCAGTTCTTC.